This is a list of T cell receptor beta chains from one sample in a study of CD8+ T cells in alopecia areata. Repertoires were generated with immunoSEQ multiplex PCR, while TCRdb's copy carries only in-frame clones and drops some. The data contain around 7,800 clones, roughly 66% of them seen just once; the ten biggest clones take up roughly 21%. This material consisted of skin, taken at week 0. These receptors all stem from a human donor with alopecia areata. The CDR3 runs from the conserved cysteine through the conserved F or W. A D gene is named only where the DNA matches it firmly. A row's size may be missing; if present it is once, few, many or a size class.

D | J | size | V | CDR3 | DNA
TRBD1 | TRBJ2-5 | few | TRBV10-3 | CATTGTGEVETQYF | TGTGCCACAACGGGGACAGGGGAGGTGGAGACCCAGTACTTC
. | TRBJ1-3 | few | TRBV7-9 | CASLVSGNTIYF | TGTGCCAGCTTAGTCTCTGGAAACACCATATATTTT
TRBD1 | TRBJ2-6 | . | TRBV2 | CASSEQGAGANVLTF | TGTGCCAGCAGTGAACAGGGGGCTGGGGCCAACGTCCTGACTTTC
TRBD1 | TRBJ2-2 | . | TRBV12-5 | CASGYRGTNTGELFF | TGTGCTAGTGGATACAGGGGCACGAACACCGGGGAGCTGTTTTTT
. | TRBJ1-2 | . | TRBV7-8 | CASSPPLETEVF | TGTGCCAGCAGCCCCCCCCTTGAGACAGAGGTCTTC
. | TRBJ2-5 | few | TRBV2 | CASNRRQRVQETQYF | TGTGCCAGCAATAGGAGACAGCGCGTACAAGAGACCCAGTACTTC
. | TRBJ1-1 | . | TRBV6-5 | CASREMMNTEAFF | TGTGCCAGCAGGGAAATGATGAACACTGAAGCTTTCTTT
. | TRBJ1-1 | . | TRBV7-2 | CASSLAPAAMNTEAFF | TGTGCCAGCAGCTTAGCGCCGGCAGCCATGAACACTGAAGCTTTCTTT
TRBD1 | TRBJ1-2 | . | TRBV25-1 | CASREDRGNYGYTF | TGTGCCAGCAGAGAAGACAGGGGGAACTATGGCTACACCTTC
. | TRBJ2-7 | few | TRBV14 | CASSQDVSGEQYF | TGTGCCAGCAGCCAAGATGTTTCGGGCGAGCAGTACTTC
TRBD1 | TRBJ1-5 | . | TRBV27 | CASSMGQVPNQPQHF | TGTGCCAGCAGTATGGGACAGGTCCCCAATCAGCCCCAGCATTTT
. | TRBJ2-7 | few | TRBV30 | CAWSLSFTYEQYF | TGTGCCTGGAGTCTCTCGTTTACCTACGAGCAGTACTTC
. | TRBJ2-4 | . | TRBV6-5 | CASSYGHDANIQYF | TGTGCCAGCAGTTACGGACACGACGCGAACATTCAGTACTTC
. | TRBJ1-2 | . | TRBV10-3 | CAISESGGPDYGYTF | TGTGCCATCAGTGAGTCGGGAGGTCCTGACTATGGCTACACCTTC
TRBD2 | TRBJ2-5 | . | TRBV4-2 | CASSQDLAGGPGETQYF | TGTGCCAGCAGCCAAGATCTAGCGGGGGGGCCCGGAGAGACCCAGTACTTC
. | TRBJ2-3 | once | TRBV25-1 | CASSPDGTDTQYF | TGTGCCAGCAGTCCTGACGGCACAGATACGCAGTATTTT
. | TRBJ2-7 | . | TRBV7-9 | CASSFNYEQYF | TGTGCCAGCAGCTTTAACTACGAGCAGTACTTC
. | TRBJ2-7 | . | TRBV7-8 | CASSLAQASLYEQYF | TGTGCCAGCAGCTTAGCGCAGGCGTCCCTCTACGAGCAGTACTTC
. | TRBJ1-3 | few | TRBV11-2 | CASSFQGMGGNTIYF | TGTGCCAGCAGCTTTCAGGGAATGGGTGGAAACACCATATATTTT
. | TRBJ2-5 | . | TRBV15 | CATSRGPRGGQETQYF | TGTGCCACCAGCAGAGGTCCAAGGGGGGGCCAAGAGACTCAGTACTTC
. | TRBJ1-5 | . | TRBV6-6 | CASSYSFESEHF | TGTGCCAGCAGTTACTCGTTCGAGTCTGAACATTTT
. | TRBJ1-1 | . | TRBV7-2 | CASSPPGRVLGTEAFF | TGTGCCAGCAGCCCCCCCGGTCGGGTCTTGGGGACTGAAGCTTTCTTT
. | TRBJ2-5 | . | TRBV7-5 | CASSARPRGPETQYF | TGTGCCAGCAGCGCAAGACCAAGGGGGCCCGAGACCCAGTACTTC
TRBD2 | TRBJ2-7 | . | TRBV9 | CASSRGLAGVSYEQYF | TGTGCCAGCAGCCGTGGCCTAGCGGGGGTTTCCTACGAGCAGTACTTC
. | TRBJ1-5 | . | TRBV18 | CASSPGRANQPQHF | TGTGCCAGCTCACCGGGGAGGGCCAATCAGCCCCAGCATTTT
. | TRBJ1-4 | few | TRBV4-3 | CASSQDLGAVNEKLFF | TGCGCCAGCAGCCAAGATTTGGGGGCGGTAAATGAAAAACTGTTTTTT
. | TRBJ2-7 | . | TRBV15 | CATSRGELIGREQYF | TGTGCCACCAGCAGAGGAGAACTAATTGGTCGCGAGCAGTACTTC
TRBD1 | TRBJ2-2 | few | TRBV5-4 | CASSRGQGAYTGELFF | TGTGCCAGCAGCCGCGGACAGGGGGCCTACACCGGGGAGCTGTTTTTT
TRBD1 | TRBJ2-5 | few | TRBV4-2 | CASSARPRGPETQYF | TGTGCCAGCAGCGCAAGACCAAGGGGGCCCGAGACCCAGTACTTC
TRBD1 | TRBJ1-2 | . | TRBV5-6 | CASSLGGQVLGYTF | TGTGCCAGCAGCTTGGGGGGACAGGTTTTGGGCTACACCTTC
. | TRBJ2-1 | . | TRBV29-1 | CSVESTVFFNEQFF | TGCAGCGTTGAGTCCACGGTCTTCTTCAATGAGCAGTTCTTC
. | TRBJ1-3 | few | TRBV30 | CAWKLPNSGNTIYF | TGTGCCTGGAAGCTTCCTAACTCTGGAAACACCATATATTTT
TRBD1 | TRBJ2-7 | . | TRBV7-2 | CASSSRQGAYEQYF | TGTGCCAGCAGCTCCAGACAGGGAGCCTACGAGCAGTACTTC
. | TRBJ1-1 | . | TRBV7-9 | CASSLEIFAFF | TGTGCCAGCAGCTTAGAAATTTTTGCTTTCTTT
. | TRBJ1-2 | . | TRBV4-2 | CASSPSSGTDNYGYTF | TGTGCCAGCAGCCCCTCGTCCGGGACGGATAACTATGGCTACACCTTC
TRBD2 | TRBJ2-7 | . | TRBV6-6 | CASSYSGGGSSYEQYF | TGTGCCAGCAGTTACTCAGGCGGGGGGTCATCCTACGAGCAGTACTTC
. | TRBJ2-7 | . | TRBV6-6 | CASSNPSALEQYF | TGTGCCAGCAGCAATCCTAGCGCCCTGGAGCAGTACTTC
. | TRBJ2-5 | . | TRBV13 | CASSLAQGTSETQYF | TGTGCCAGCAGCTTAGCCCAGGGGACCTCAGAGACCCAGTACTTC
TRBD2 | TRBJ2-3 | once | TRBV7-3 | CASSFMAGGTDTQYF | TGTGCCAGCAGCTTTATGGCGGGGGGGACAGATACGCAGTATTTT
. | TRBJ2-5 | . | TRBV20-1 | CSAWTKETQYF | TGCAGTGCTTGGACCAAAGAGACCCAGTACTTC